This T cell receptor beta chain came from a study of shared clonotypes between healthy human individuals. Across the study: Plates per donor: three CD4 naive, three CD4 memory, two CD8 naive, one CD8 memory.

The deep-level immunoSEQ assay was used. Profiling relied on immunoSEQ multiplex PCR, and the TCRdb table lists in-frame clones only, not all of them. Here the sample spans about 800,000 clones, 96% being singletons. The length of the CDR3 is 16 residues. Germline V gene lookup returns CDR1 MDHEN and CDR2 SYDVKM. V lost 1 base, J lost 2 bases, and 14 bases lay in between. As for this clone: Its specificity is unknown.

Study results and limitations: Naive CD4 clonotypes overlapped across a few donors at 4.5% to 5.5%.

Terminally differentiated effector memory CD45RA+ cells were left out of the naive CD8 fraction, which was CD45RO-negative and positively selected for CCR7. Recent vaccinations or acute infections were absent in the healthy HIV-negative adult donors. This receptor was obtained from a man aged 25 to 45 in good health. The sequenced sample was naive CD8+ T cells sorted from blood. The chain couples TRBV28 to TRBJ1-1; tentatively, D is TRBD1 (6 bases). The CDR3 DNA follows: TGTGCCAGCAGTTTATCTCCCGGGACACTCAACACTGAAGCTTTCTTT. Protein: CASSLSPGTLNTEAFF.